These 2 T cell receptor beta chains originate from one sample sequenced in a study of T cell clones after liver transplantation (dated 2019 in TCRdb). Libraries were made using the immunoSEQ multiplex PCR assay. This immuneACCESS table, as held by TCRdb, lists in-frame sequences with V and J called but not all clones. Of the missing ones, under half trace to an unresolved V gene in checked studies; the others have no known cause. For this sample there are fewer than 50,000 clones; about 86% appear just once. Clones ranked in the top ten supply about 2.6% of the sample. The material sequenced was CD4+ T cells from blood, taken 24 months after liver transplant. The receptor set was obtained from a human patient who received a liver transplant. Donor T cells from the graft may be present among the T cells after a transplant.

The chain combines TRBV9 with TRBJ2-2; 7 nucleotides match TRBD1. This CDR3 has 14 amino acids. The ends lost 7 bases at V and 5 bases at J; junction bases unmatched: 8. Per the germline V gene, CDR1 is SGDLS and CDR2 is YYNGEE. The CDR3 bases are TGTGCCAGCGGAATTCAACAGGGGACCGGGGAGCTGTTTTTT. It translates to CASGIQQGTGELFF.

The genes are TRBV23-1 and TRBJ2-5, with D unclear. TRBV23-1 is flagged as an ORF with uncertain function. Trimming pared 6 bases from V and 1 base from J, leaving 18 bases between. CDR3 length: 16 residues. The CDR3 DNA sequence: TGCGCCAGCAGCCACCTTTTTTCCGGAACCCAAGAGACCCAGTACTTC. This sequence encodes CASSHLFSGTQETQYF.